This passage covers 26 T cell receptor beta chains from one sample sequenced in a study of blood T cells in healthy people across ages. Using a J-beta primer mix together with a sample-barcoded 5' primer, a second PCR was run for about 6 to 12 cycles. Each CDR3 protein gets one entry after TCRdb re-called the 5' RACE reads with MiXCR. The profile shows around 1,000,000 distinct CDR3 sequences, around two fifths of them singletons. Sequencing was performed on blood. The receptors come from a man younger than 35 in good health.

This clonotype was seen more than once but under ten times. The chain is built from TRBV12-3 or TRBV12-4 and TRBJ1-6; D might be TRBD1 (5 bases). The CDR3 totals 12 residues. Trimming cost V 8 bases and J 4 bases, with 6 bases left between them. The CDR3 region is CASGGYNSPLHF. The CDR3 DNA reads TGTGCCAGCGGGGGGTATAATTCACCCCTCCACTTT.

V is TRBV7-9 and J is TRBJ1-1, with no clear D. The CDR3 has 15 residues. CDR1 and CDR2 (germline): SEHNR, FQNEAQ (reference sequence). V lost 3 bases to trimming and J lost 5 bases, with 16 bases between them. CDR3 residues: CASSFGVTRETEAFF. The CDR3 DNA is TGTGCCAGCAGCTTTGGGGTAACAAGGGAGACTGAAGCTTTCTTT.

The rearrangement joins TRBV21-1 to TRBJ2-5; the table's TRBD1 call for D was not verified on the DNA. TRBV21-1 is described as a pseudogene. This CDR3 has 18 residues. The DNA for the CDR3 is TGTGCCAGCAGCAAAGAGGATGGGGGACGGTTGCACCAAGAGACCCAGTACTTC. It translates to CASSKEDGGRLHQETQYF.

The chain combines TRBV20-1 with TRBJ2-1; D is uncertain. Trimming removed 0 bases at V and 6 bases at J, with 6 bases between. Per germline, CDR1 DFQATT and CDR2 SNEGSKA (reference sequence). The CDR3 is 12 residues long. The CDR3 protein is CSARDNSNEQFF. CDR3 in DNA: TGCAGTGCTAGAGATAATAGCAATGAGCAGTTCTTC.

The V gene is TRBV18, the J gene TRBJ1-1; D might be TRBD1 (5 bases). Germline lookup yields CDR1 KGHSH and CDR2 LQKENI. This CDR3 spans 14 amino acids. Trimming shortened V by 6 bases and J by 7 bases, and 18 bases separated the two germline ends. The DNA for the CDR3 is TGTGCCAGCTCCTTCGGACTCACCGGGGGTGAAGCTTTCTTT. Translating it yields CASSFGLTGGEAFF.

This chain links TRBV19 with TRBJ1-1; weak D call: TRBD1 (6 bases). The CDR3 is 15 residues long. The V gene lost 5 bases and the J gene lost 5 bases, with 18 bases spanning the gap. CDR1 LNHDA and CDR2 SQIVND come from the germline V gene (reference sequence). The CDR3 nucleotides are TGTGCCAGTAGTGCAGGGGCACTTCTGGGGACTGAAGCTTTCTTT. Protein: CASSAGALLGTEAFF.

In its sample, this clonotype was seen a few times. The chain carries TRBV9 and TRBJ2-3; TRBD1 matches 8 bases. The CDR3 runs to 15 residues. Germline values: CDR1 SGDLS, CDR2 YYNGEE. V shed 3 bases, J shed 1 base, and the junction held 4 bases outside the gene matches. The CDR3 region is CASSDVQGGTDTQYF. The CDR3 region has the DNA TGTGCCAGCAGCGACGTACAGGGGGGCACAGATACGCAGTATTTT. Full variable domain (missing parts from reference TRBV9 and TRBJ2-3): DSGVTQTPKHLITATGQRVTLRCSPRSGDLSVYWYQQSLDQGLQFLIQYYNGEERAKGNILERFSAQQFPDLHSELNLSSLELGDSALYFCASSDVQGGTDTQYFGPGTRLTVL.

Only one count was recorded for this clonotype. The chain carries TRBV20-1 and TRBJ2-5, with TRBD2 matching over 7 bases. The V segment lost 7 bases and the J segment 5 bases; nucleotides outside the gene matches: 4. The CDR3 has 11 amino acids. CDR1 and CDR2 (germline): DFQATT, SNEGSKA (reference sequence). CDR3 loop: CSGLARETQYF. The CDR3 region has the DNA TGCAGTGGACTAGCCCGGGAGACCCAGTACTTC.

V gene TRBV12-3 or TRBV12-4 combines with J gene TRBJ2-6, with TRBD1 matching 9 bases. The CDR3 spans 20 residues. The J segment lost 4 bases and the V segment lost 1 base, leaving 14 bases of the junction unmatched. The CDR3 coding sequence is TGTGCCAGCAGTTTAGATTCTTGGGGACAGGGTCCCTCCGGGGCCAACGTCCTGACTTTC. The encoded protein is CASSLDSWGQGPSGANVLTF.

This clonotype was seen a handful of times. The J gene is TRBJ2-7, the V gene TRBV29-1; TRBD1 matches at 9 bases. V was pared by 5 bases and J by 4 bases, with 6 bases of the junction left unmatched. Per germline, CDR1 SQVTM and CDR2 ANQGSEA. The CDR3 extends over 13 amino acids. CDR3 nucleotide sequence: TGCAGCGTTATTGGGGACAGGGAGTACGAGCAGTACTTC. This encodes CSVIGDREYEQYF.

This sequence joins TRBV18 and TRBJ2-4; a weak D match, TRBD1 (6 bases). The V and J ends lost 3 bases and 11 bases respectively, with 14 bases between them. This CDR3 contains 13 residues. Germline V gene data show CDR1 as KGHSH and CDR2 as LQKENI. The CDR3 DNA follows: TGTGCCAGCTCACCGGACAGACCAACGCTTCAGTACTTC. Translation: CASSPDRPTLQYF. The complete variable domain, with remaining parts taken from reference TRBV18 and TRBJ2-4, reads NAGVMQNPRHLVRRRGQEARLRCSPMKGHSHVYWYRQLPEEGLKFMVYLQKENIIDESGMPKERFSAEFPKEGPSILRIQQVVRGDSAAYFCASSPDRPTLQYFGAGTRLSVL.

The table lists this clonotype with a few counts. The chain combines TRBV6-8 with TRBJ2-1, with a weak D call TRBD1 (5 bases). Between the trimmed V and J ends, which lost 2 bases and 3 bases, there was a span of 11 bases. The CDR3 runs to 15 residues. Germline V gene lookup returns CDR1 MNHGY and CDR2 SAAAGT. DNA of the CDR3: TGTGCCAGCAGTTACCCCAGGGCCATCTACAATGAGCAGTTCTTC. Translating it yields CASSYPRAIYNEQFF.

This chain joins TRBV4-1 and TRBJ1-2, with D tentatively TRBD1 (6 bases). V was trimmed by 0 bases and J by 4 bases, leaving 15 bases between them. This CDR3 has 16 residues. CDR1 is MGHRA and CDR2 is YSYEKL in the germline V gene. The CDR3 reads CASSQDPTGTGYGYTF. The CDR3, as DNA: TGCGCCAGCAGCCAAGATCCAACAGGGACGGGCTATGGCTACACCTTC.

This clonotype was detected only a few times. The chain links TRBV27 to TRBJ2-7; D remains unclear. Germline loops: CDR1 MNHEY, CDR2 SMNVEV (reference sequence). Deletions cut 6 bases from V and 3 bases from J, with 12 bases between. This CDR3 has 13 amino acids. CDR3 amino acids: CASSRFLNYEQYF. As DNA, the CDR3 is TGTGCCAGCAGCCGGTTCTTAAACTACGAGCAGTACTTC.

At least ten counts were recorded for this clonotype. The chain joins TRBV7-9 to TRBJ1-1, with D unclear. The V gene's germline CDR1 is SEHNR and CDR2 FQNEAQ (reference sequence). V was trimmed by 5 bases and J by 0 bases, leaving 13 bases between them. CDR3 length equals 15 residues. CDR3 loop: CASSPSRDMNTEAFF. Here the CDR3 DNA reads TGTGCCAGCAGCCCCTCCCGGGATATGAACACTGAAGCTTTCTTT.

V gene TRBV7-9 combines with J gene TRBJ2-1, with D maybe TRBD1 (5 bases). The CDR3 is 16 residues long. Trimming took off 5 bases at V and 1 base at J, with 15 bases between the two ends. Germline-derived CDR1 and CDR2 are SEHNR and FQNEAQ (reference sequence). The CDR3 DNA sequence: TGTGCCAGCAGCCCCCACCTACAGGTTTCCTACAATGAGCAGTTCTTC. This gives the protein CASSPHLQVSYNEQFF. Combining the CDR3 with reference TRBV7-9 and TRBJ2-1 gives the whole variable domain DTGVSQNPRHKITKRGQNVTFRCDPISEHNRLYWYRQTLGQGPEFLTYFQNEAQLEKSRLLSDRFSAERPKGSFSTLEIQRTEQGDSAMYLCASSPHLQVSYNEQFFGPGTRLTVL.

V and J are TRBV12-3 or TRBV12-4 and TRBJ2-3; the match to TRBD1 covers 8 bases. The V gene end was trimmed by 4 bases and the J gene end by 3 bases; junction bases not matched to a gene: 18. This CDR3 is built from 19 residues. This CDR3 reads CASSSLPKLSDRETDTQYF. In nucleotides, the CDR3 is TGTGCCAGCAGTTCACTGCCAAAACTATCGGACAGGGAGACAGATACGCAGTATTTT.

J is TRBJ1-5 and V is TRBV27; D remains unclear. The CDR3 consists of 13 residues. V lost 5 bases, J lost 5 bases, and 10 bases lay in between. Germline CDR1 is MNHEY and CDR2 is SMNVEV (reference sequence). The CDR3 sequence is CASSPQEDQPQHF. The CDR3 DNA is TGTGCCAGCAGTCCTCAGGAGGATCAGCCCCAGCATTTT.

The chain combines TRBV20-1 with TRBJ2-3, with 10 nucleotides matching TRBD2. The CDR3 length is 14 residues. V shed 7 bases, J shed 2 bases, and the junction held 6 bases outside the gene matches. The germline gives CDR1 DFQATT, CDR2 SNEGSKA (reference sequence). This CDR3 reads CSDLAGEHTDTQYF. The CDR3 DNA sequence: TGCAGTGACCTAGCGGGGGAGCACACAGATACGCAGTATTTT.

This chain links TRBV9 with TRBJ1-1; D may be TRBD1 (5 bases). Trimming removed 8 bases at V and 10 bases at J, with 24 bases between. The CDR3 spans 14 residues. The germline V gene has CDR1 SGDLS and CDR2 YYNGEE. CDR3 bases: TGTGCCAGTGCTTCTGGGGACGGGGGGAGGGCAGCTTTCTTT. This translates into CASASGDGGRAAFF. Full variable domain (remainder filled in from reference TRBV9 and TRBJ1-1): DSGVTQTPKHLITATGQRVTLRCSPRSGDLSVYWYQQSLDQGLQFLIQYYNGEERAKGNILERFSAQQFPDLHSELNLSSLELGDSALYFCASASGDGGRAAFFGQGTRLTVV.

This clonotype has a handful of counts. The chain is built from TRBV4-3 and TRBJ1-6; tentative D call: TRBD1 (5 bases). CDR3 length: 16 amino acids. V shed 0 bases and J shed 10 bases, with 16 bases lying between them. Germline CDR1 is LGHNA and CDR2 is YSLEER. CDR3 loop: CASSQDGAGLSSPLHF. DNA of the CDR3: TGCGCCAGCAGCCAAGATGGCGCAGGGCTGTCGTCACCCCTCCACTTT.

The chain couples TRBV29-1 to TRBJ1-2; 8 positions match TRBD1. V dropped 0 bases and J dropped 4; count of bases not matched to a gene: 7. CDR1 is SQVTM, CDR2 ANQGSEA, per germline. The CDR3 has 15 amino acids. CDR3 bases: TGCAGCGTTGAAGATAGTGGGACAGGAGCCTATGGCTACACCTTC. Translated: CSVEDSGTGAYGYTF.

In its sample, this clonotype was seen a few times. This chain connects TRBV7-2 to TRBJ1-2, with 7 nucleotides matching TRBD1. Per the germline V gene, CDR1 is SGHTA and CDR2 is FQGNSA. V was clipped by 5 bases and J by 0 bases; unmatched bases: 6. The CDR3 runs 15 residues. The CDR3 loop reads CASSPGQPANYGYTF. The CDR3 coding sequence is TGTGCCAGCAGCCCGGGACAGCCAGCTAACTATGGCTACACCTTC. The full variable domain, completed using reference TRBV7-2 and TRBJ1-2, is GAGVSQSPSNKVTEKGKDVELRCDPISGHTALYWYRQSLGQGLEFLIYFQGNSAPDKSGLPSDRFSAERTGGSVSTLTIQRTQQEDSAVYLCASSPGQPANYGYTFGSGTRLTVV.

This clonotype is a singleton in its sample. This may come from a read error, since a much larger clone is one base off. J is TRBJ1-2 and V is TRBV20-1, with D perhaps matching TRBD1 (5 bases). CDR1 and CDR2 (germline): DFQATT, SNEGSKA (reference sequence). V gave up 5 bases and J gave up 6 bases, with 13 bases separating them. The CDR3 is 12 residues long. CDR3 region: CSASRGRNGYTF. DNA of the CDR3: TGCAGTGCTTCCCGGGGCAGGAATGGCTACACCTTC.

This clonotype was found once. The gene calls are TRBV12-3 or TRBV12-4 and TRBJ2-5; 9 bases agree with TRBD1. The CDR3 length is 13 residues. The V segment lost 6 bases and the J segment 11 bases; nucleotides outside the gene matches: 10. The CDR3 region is CASRLTGGYKQYF. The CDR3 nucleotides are TGTGCCAGCAGATTGACAGGGGGTTACAAGCAGTACTTC.

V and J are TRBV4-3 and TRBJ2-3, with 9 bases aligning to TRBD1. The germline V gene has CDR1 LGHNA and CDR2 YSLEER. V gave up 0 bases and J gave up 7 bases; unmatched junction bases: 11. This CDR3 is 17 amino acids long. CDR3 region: CASSQDPDRGTPNTQYF. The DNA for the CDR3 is TGCGCCAGCAGCCAAGATCCGGACAGGGGCACACCAAATACGCAGTATTTT.